This T cell receptor (beta chain) comes out of a study of OX40 agonist ivuxolimab in advanced cancers. Study overall: Patients with hepatocellular carcinoma, melanoma, renal cell or head and neck cancer made up the dose-escalation patients. Of mixed ages from about 23 to 85 and averaging roughly 66 years, the group was almost 85% male. Study findings and constraints: Both blood CD4+ and CD8+ T cells showed clonal growth by week 6 at 0.1 to 3.0 mg/kg. More expanded clones were found, on average, in CD8+ than in CD4+ T cells.

On this clone: The target antigen is unknown.

Some clones are missing from TCRdb's copy, which holds only in-frame ones; the method was immunoSEQ multiplex PCR. Of about 51,000 clones detected, 85% to 90% appear once; the ten largest clones hold around 3.3%. Germline CDR1 MNHNS, CDR2 SASEGT. This CDR3 is built from 16 residues. V lost 4 bases to trimming and J lost 1 base; unmatched junction nucleotides: 7. The source of this sequence is an adult with an advanced solid tumor such as melanoma, head and neck, liver or kidney cancer. The chain carries TRBV6-1 and TRBJ2-3; TRBD1 matches 8 bases. The material sequenced was CD4+ or CD8+ T cells sorted from blood, taken in a trial of the OX40 agonist ivuxolimab. The CDR3 loop reads CASSVLTGVGTDTQYF. The CDR3 DNA follows: TGTGCCAGCAGTGTCCTGACAGGGGTGGGCACAGATACGCAGTATTTT.